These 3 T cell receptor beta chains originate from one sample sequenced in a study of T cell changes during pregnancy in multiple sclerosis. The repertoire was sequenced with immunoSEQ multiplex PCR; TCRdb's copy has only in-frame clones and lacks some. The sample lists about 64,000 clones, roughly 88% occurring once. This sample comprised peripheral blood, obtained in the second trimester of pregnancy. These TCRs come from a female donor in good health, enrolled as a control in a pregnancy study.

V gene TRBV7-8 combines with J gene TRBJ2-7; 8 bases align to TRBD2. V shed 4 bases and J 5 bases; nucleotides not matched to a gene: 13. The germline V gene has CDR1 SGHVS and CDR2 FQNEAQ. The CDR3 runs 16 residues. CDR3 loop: CASSSRRVAGSNEQYF. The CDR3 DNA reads TGTGCCAGCAGCTCCCGGCGGGTAGCGGGATCCAACGAGCAGTACTTC.

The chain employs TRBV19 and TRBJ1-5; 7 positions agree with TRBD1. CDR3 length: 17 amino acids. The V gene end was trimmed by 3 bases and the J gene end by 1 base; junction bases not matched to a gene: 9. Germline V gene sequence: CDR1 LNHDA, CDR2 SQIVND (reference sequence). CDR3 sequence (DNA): TGTGCCAGTAGTATTATACAGGGGTTAGCGAGCAATCAGCCCCAGCATTTT. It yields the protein CASSIIQGLASNQPQHF. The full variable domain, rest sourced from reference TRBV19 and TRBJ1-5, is DGGITQSPKYLFRKEGQNVTLSCEQNLNHDAMYWYRQDPGQGLRLIYYSQIVNDFQKGDIAEGYSVSREKKESFPLTVTSAQKNPTAFYLCASSIIQGLASNQPQHFGDGTRLSIL.

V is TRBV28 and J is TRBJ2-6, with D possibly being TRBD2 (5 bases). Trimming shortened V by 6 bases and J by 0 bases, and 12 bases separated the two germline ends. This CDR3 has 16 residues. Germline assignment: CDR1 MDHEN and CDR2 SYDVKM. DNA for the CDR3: TGTGCCAGCAGGAGGACGGGAAACTCTGGGGCCAACGTCCTGACTTTC. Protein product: CASRRTGNSGANVLTF.